These 5 T cell receptor beta chains were all obtained from the same sample, sequenced in a study of cytomegalovirus exposure and HLA in healthy donors. A multiplex PCR was run with 60 Vbeta primers and 13 Jbeta primers. Generated by immunoSEQ multiplex PCR, the TCRdb table keeps only in-frame clones and is missing some. The sample has 100,000 to 150,000 clones, and its top ten clones hold about 1.7%. Sequencing was performed on PBMCs. Every receptor here comes from a man in his late teens or twenties in good health and CMV-seronegative.

The chain carries TRBV6-1 and TRBJ1-1; TRBD1 aligns across 9 bases. J lost 1 base, V lost 6 bases, and 3 bases had no gene match. Germline CDR1 reads MNHNS; CDR2 reads SASEGT. The CDR3 length is 14 residues. The CDR3 DNA reads TGTGCCAGCAGGGACAGGGGACCGAACACTGAAGCTTTCTTT. It encodes CASRDRGPNTEAFF.

The chain has TRBV18 and TRBJ1-1; 7 nucleotides match TRBD1. This CDR3 comprises 15 residues. From germline, CDR1 is KGHSH and CDR2 LQKENI. Unmatched junction bases numbered 5, after V lost 0 bases and J lost 4 bases. CDR3 residues: CASSPPSQGRTEAFF. DNA for the CDR3: TGTGCCAGCTCACCACCTTCACAGGGGCGCACTGAAGCTTTCTTT.

This rearrangement joins TRBV9 to TRBJ1-4, with 11 bases that match TRBD1. The CDR3 contains 16 residues. Germline V lookup: CDR1 SGDLS, CDR2 YYNGEE. J gave up 8 bases and V 4 bases, and 10 bases lay outside the gene matches. DNA for the CDR3: TGTGCCAGCAGCCCGGGGACAGGGGGAGATTACGAAAAACTGTTTTTT. It encodes CASSPGTGGDYEKLFF.

The chain combines TRBV28 with TRBJ1-2; a weak D match, TRBD1 (6 bases). CDR1 and CDR2 (germline): MDHEN, SYDVKM. V shed 4 bases and J shed 4 bases, with 22 bases lying between them. The CDR3 runs to 17 residues. CDR3: CASSYGFLGGRGYGYTF. The DNA for the CDR3 is TGTGCCAGCAGTTATGGGTTTTTAGGGGGACGGGGCTATGGCTACACCTTC.

The chain joins TRBV6-5 to TRBJ1-5, with 7 bases matching TRBD1. CDR1 MNHEY and CDR2 SVGAGI come from the germline V gene. The V gene end was trimmed by 5 bases and the J gene end by 7 bases; junction bases not matched to a gene: 8. This CDR3 is built from 14 residues. CDR3 nucleotide sequence: TGTGCCAGCAGTGACGACAGGGCTCGGCAGCCCCAGCATTTT. Its protein is CASSDDRARQPQHF.